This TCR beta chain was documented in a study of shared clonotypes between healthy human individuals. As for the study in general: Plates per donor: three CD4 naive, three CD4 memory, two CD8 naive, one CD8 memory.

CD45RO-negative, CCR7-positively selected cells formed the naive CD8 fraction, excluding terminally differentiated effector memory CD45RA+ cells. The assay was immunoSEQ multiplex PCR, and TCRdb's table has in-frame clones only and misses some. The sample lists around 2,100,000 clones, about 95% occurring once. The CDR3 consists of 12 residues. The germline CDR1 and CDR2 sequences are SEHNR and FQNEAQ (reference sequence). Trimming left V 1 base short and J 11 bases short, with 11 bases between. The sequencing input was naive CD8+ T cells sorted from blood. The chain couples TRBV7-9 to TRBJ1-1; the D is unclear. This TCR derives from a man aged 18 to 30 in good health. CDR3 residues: CASSLVEYGAFF. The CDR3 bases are TGTGCCAGCAGCTTAGTGGAATACGGGGCTTTCTTT.